The clone carrying this T cell receptor (beta chain) occurred many times. Its target is unknown. The data originate from a study of blood T cells in healthy people across ages. Overall study results and limits: A conclusive naive versus antigen-experienced comparison was prevented by the unsorted PBMCs.

A second about 7 to 11 cycle PCR used barcoded and J-beta primers. MiXCR, applied by TCRdb to the 5' RACE reads, yields one record per CDR3 protein. The sample holds 870,000 or so distinct CDR3 sequences; more than 25% are singletons and the top ten take around a sixth. The CDR3 is 11 residues long. The germline gives CDR1 SGHDN, CDR2 FVKESK. V gave up 0 bases and J gave up 12 bases, with 9 bases separating them. The sample was blood. The chain recombines TRBV14 with TRBJ2-7; D gene uncertain. The origin of this receptor is a woman older than 75 in good health. CDR3 in amino acids: CASSQETVRYF. The CDR3, as DNA: TGTGCCAGCAGCCAAGAGACGGTCCGGTACTTC.